A single sample is the source of the 17 T cell receptor beta chains below, sequenced in a study of CD8 T cells in ankylosing spondylitis. Their target antigens are unknown. Findings and limits, study-wide: Made up of fewer than ten highly homologous variants, a TCR beta motif appeared characteristic of ankylosing spondylitis blood.

MiXCR, run by TCRdb on the 5' RACE reads, gives a single entry per CDR3 protein. The data show around 770,000 distinct CDR3 sequences, about 10% seen once. Sequenced material: blood, either unsorted or a sorted T cell fraction (not recorded which). These receptors originate from a male donor with ankylosing spondylitis.

This clonotype was observed at least ten times. The rearrangement joins TRBV6-1 to TRBJ1-3; 7 nucleotides match TRBD1. The CDR3 sequence is 15 residues long. J gave up 0 bases and V 5 bases, and 4 bases lay outside the gene matches. In germline, CDR1 is MNHNS, CDR2 SASEGT. CDR3 nucleotide sequence: TGTGCCAGCAGTCGCGGACAGGTCTCTGGAAACACCATATATTTT. It specifies CASSRGQVSGNTIYF.

This clonotype showed up many times. The chain couples TRBV20-1 to TRBJ1-6; 11 nucleotides match TRBD1. The CDR3 extends over 15 amino acids. J gave up 9 bases and V 1 base, and 5 bases lay outside the gene matches. Germline V gives CDR1 DFQATT, CDR2 SNEGSKA (reference sequence). As DNA, the CDR3 is TGCAGTGCTAGAGGTGCAGGGACAGGGGGTTCACCCCTCCACTTT. Amino acids: CSARGAGTGGSPLHF.

In its sample, this clonotype was seen a few times. The chain combines TRBV30 with TRBJ1-2; 8 bases line up with TRBD1. CDR1 and CDR2 (germline): GTSNPN, SVGIG (reference sequence). The CDR3 is 15 residues long. J gave up 4 bases and V 5 bases, and 12 bases lay outside the gene matches. CDR3 sequence: CAWAGGAGTGYGYTF. Here the CDR3 DNA reads TGTGCCTGGGCAGGGGGAGCCGGGACAGGCTATGGCTACACCTTC.

This clonotype occurred many times. The V call is TRBV5-1, the J call TRBJ2-3, with D unclear. V was shortened by 2 bases and J by 4 bases, with 5 bases between the two germline ends. The CDR3 extends over 12 amino acids. The germline V gene encodes CDR1 SGHRS and CDR2 YFSETQ. The CDR3 loop reads CASSLSSDTQYF. The CDR3 DNA is TGCGCCAGCAGCTTAAGTTCAGATACGCAGTATTTT.

This clonotype was detected ten times or more. The chain's CDR3 is CASSPLGQGDQPQHF. The CDR3 region has the DNA TGTGCCAGCAGTCCGCTCGGACAGGGGGATCAGCCCCAGCATTTT. This rearrangement joins TRBV28 to TRBJ1-5; 10 positions match TRBD1. J lost 5 bases, V lost 5 bases, and 6 bases had no gene match. This CDR3 region has 15 residues. Germline CDR1 and CDR2: MDHEN and SYDVKM.

The chain is built from TRBV2 and TRBJ1-2; D is ambiguous. Germline-derived CDR1 and CDR2 are SNHLY and FYNNEI. This CDR3 spans 12 amino acids. V lost 1 base, J lost 6 bases, and 6 bases lay in between. The CDR3 bases are TGTGCCAGCAGTGAAGGGGGTGATGGCTACACCTTC. It is translated as CASSEGGDGYTF.

The chain has TRBV20-1 and TRBJ2-5, with 12 bases matching TRBD2. Germline CDR1 and CDR2: DFQATT and SNEGSKA (reference sequence). V lost 5 bases to trimming and J lost 2 bases; unmatched junction nucleotides: 6. The CDR3 extends over 15 amino acids. The CDR3: CSAGSSGGGQETQYF. DNA for the CDR3: TGCAGTGCTGGATCTAGCGGGGGGGGACAAGAGACCCAGTACTTC.

Many counts were recorded for this clonotype. V gene TRBV29-1 combines with J gene TRBJ1-1; D is undetermined. Germline V CDR1 and CDR2: SQVTM, ANQGSEA. Trimming took 7 bases from V and 5 from J, leaving 11 bases between them. CDR3 length: 11 residues. CDR3 nucleotide sequence: TGCAGCGCCAATACGGGTACTGAAGCTTTCTTT. As protein: CSANTGTEAFF.

This clonotype was seen only a few times. J is TRBJ1-2 and V is TRBV10-3, with 7 bases fitting TRBD1. This CDR3 is built from 14 residues. The trim removed 6 bases at V and 6 bases at J, leaving 10 bases unmatched. CDR1 is ENHRY, CDR2 SYGVKD, per germline. The CDR3 spells CAISYTGTANGYTF. The DNA for the CDR3 is TGTGCCATCAGCTACACCGGGACAGCAAATGGCTACACCTTC.

This clonotype occurred many times. The CDR3 region is CSASGTGRHEQYF. In DNA, the CDR3 is TGCAGTGCCAGCGGGACAGGGCGCCACGAGCAGTACTTC. The V gene is TRBV20-1, the J gene TRBJ2-7; 9 nucleotides match TRBD1. This CDR3 region has 13 residues. Trimming took 6 bases from V and 5 from J; bases not matched to a gene: 8. Germline assignment: CDR1 DFQATT and CDR2 SNEGSKA (reference sequence).

The chain combines TRBV20-1 with TRBJ1-1; D might be TRBD1 (5 bases). V lost 6 bases to trimming and J lost 7 bases, with 21 bases between them. This CDR3 is built from 14 residues. Per the germline V gene, CDR1 is DFQATT and CDR2 is SNEGSKA (reference sequence). CDR3 DNA sequence: TGCAGTGCCTTCCTTCACTCGGACGGGGGTGAAGCTTTCTTT. As protein: CSAFLHSDGGEAFF.

In this sample, this clonotype turned up a few times. The gene calls are TRBV6-1 and TRBJ2-1; possible D gene TRBD2, 6 bases. Between the trimmed V and J ends, which lost 1 base and 3 bases, there was a span of 10 bases. The CDR3 contains 15 residues. CDR1 is MNHNS and CDR2 is SASEGT in the germline V gene. The CDR3 coding sequence is TGTGCCAGCAGTGAAGGGGGGAGGAACTACAATGAGCAGTTCTTC. Translation gives CASSEGGRNYNEQFF.

The rearrangement joins TRBV30 to TRBJ2-7; no reliable D call. Trimming removed 4 bases from V and 3 bases from J, with 13 bases in between. CDR1 is GTSNPN, CDR2 SVGIG, per germline (reference sequence). The CDR3 runs to 13 residues. The CDR3 DNA sequence: TGTGCCTGGACACTTCCACCTAGCTACGAGCAGTACTTC. Protein: CAWTLPPSYEQYF.

This clonotype has more than one count but fewer than ten. This chain connects TRBV18 to TRBJ1-4; D remains unclear. CDR3 length equals 16 residues. V lost 2 bases and J 6 bases, leaving 16 bases between the germline ends. The germline CDR1 and CDR2 sequences are KGHSH and LQKENI. CDR3 protein: CASSPEPRDGDEKLFF. CDR3 sequence (DNA): TGTGCCAGCTCACCAGAGCCTCGGGATGGCGATGAAAAACTGTTTTTT.

The V and J genes are TRBV4-1 and TRBJ2-1; the match to TRBD2 covers 9 bases. The CDR3 loop spans 16 amino acids. The V gene's germline CDR1 is MGHRA and CDR2 YSYEKL. V lost 1 base to trimming and J lost 8 bases; unmatched junction nucleotides: 9. The CDR3 protein is CASSQVKLAGLDEQFF. The CDR3 nucleotides read TGCGCCAGCAGCCAAGTTAAACTAGCGGGCCTCGATGAGCAGTTCTTC.

This rearrangement joins TRBV4-3 to TRBJ2-1; D ambiguous. CDR3 size: 13 residues. The V and J ends lost 1 base and 4 bases respectively, with 5 bases between them. In germline, CDR1 is LGHNA, CDR2 YSLEER. CDR3 in amino acids: CASSQGTYNEQFF. CDR3 nucleotide sequence: TGCGCCAGCAGCCAAGGAACTTACAATGAGCAGTTCTTC.

This clonotype has more than one count but fewer than ten. The chain carries TRBV20-1 and TRBJ1-1; D call uncertain. The germline gives CDR1 DFQATT, CDR2 SNEGSKA (reference sequence). This CDR3 is built from 13 residues. With 3 bases removed from V and 4 bases from J, the gap between germline ends came to 12 bases. Here the CDR3 reads CSARVRGTTEAFF. The DNA of the CDR3 is TGCAGTGCTAGGGTTCGGGGAACCACTGAAGCTTTCTTT.